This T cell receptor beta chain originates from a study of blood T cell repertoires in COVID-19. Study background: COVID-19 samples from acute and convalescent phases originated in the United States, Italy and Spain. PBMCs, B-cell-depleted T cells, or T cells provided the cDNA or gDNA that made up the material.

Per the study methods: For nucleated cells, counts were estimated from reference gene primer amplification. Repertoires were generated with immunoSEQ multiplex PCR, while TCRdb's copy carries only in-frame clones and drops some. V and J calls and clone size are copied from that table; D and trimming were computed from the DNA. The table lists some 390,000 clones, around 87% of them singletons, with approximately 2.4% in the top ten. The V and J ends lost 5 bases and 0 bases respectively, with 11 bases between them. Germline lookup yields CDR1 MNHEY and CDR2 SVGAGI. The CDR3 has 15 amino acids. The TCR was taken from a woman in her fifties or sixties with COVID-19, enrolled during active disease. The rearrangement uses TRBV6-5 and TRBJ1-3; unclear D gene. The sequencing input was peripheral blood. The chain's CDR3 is CASSPTGGSGNTIYF. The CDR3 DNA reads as TGTGCCAGCAGTCCCACGGGAGGCTCTGGAAACACCATATATTTT.